Listed below are T cell receptor beta chains from one sample, sequenced in a study of identifying expanded T cells in peripheral blood. Some clones are missing from TCRdb's copy, which holds only in-frame ones; the method was immunoSEQ multiplex PCR. This table has roughly 75,000 clones, about nine tenths appearing once. The sequenced sample consisted of blood. These receptors were taken from a person between 18 and 75 years old in good health. Each CDR3 is given with its conserved first and last residue. D genes are given only for firm matches. Size tells how often a clone was seen (once, few, many) or the class of an expanded clone, and some rows leave it out.

j_call	v_call	clone_size	d_call	cdr3_nt	cdr3_aa
TRBJ1-2	TRBV7-2	few	-	TGTGCCAGCAGCTTAGACGTAGACTATGGCTACACCTTC	CASSLDVDYGYTF
TRBJ1-3	TRBV6-5	-	TRBD1	TGTGCCAGCAGCCGACAGACAGGGTTGGAAAACACCATATATTTT	CASSRQTGLENTIYF
TRBJ2-3	TRBV13	-	TRBD2	TGTGCCAGCAGCTTACTACTAGCGGGGGGTAGGGATACGCAGTATTTT	CASSLLLAGGRDTQYF
TRBJ2-5	TRBV5-8	-	TRBD2	TGTGCCAGCAGCTTCGGACTAGCGGGGGGTTACCAAGAGACCCAGTACTTC	CASSFGLAGGYQETQYF
TRBJ1-5	TRBV21-1	-	-	TGTGCCAGCAGCAAGAGAACAGGGGGGGTTCAGCCCCAGCATTTT	CASSKRTGGVQPQHF
TRBJ1-1	TRBV29-1	-	-	TGCAGCGTTAACCCCAACACTGAAGCTTTCTTT	CSVNPNTEAFF
TRBJ1-2	TRBV4-1	-	-	TGCGCCAGCAGCCGTATTGACAGGACTAATGGCTACACCTTC	CASSRIDRTNGYTF
TRBJ1-3	TRBV5-8	once	-	TGTGCCAGCGGGAAAGGAGGTCTGTCTGGAAACACCATATATTTT	CASGKGGLSGNTIYF
TRBJ2-1	TRBV15	-	TRBD2	TGTGCCACCAGTCCCGGGACTAGCGGATACAATGAGCAGTTCTTC	CATSPGTSGYNEQFF
TRBJ2-3	TRBV5-4	-	TRBD2	TGTGCCAGCAGCTTGGGGGGTAGCGGGGGTACAGATACGCAGTATTTT	CASSLGGSGGTDTQYF
TRBJ1-5	TRBV28	-	-	TGTGCCAGCAAGGGAAAAAAGTTACTATATAGCAATCAGCCCCAGCATTTT	CASKGKKLLYSNQPQHF
TRBJ2-1	TRBV9	-	-	TGTGCCAGCAGCGTAGGAATCAGCGTCCATGAGCAGTTCTTC	CASSVGISVHEQFF
TRBJ1-1	TRBV6-1	-	-	TGTGCCAGCAGTGAAGTTGTGAAGGGCCAGCCTGAAGCTTTCTTT	CASSEVVKGQPEAFF
TRBJ2-7	TRBV6-5	-	TRBD1	TGTGCCAGCAGTTACTCTACAGGGGGCGCGCAGTACTTC	CASSYSTGGAQYF
TRBJ1-1	TRBV9	-	-	TGTGCCAGCTCCCTGACCGGCAGTAGAACTGAAGCTTTCTTT	CASSLTGSRTEAFF
TRBJ2-7	TRBV11-2	once	TRBD1	TGTGCCAGCAGCCGAGGGACAGGTCCAACTTACGAGCAGTACTTC	CASSRGTGPTYEQYF
TRBJ1-2	TRBV28	-	-	TGTGCCAGCTCGACAATCGACTATGGCTACACCTTC	CASSTIDYGYTF
TRBJ1-2	TRBV7-2	-	TRBD1	TGTGCCAGCAGCCCCCGTCCGGGACAGGGCTATGGCTACACCTTC	CASSPRPGQGYGYTF